This passage covers 23 T cell receptor beta chains from one sample sequenced in a study of blood T cells in healthy people across ages. Primers used in a second PCR of about 7 to 12 cycles were a sample-barcoded 5' primer and a J-beta primer mix. TCRdb redid the calling of the 5' RACE reads with MiXCR, one entry per CDR3 protein. The sample consists of hundreds of thousands of distinct CDR3 sequences, 45% to 70% of them appearing once. Sequenced input: blood. The receptors come from a man aged 35-49 years in good health.

This clonotype was observed once. The V and J genes are TRBV20-1 and TRBJ1-6; D gene ambiguous. V dropped 2 bases and J dropped 3 bases, with 14 bases sitting between them. This CDR3 comprises 16 residues. From germline, CDR1 is DFQATT and CDR2 SNEGSKA (reference sequence). The CDR3 spells CSARRAETNYNSPLHF. The CDR3 region has the DNA TGCAGTGCTAGAAGGGCGGAGACTAACTATAATTCACCCCTCCACTTT.

This chain uses TRBV11-2 with TRBJ2-3, with TRBD2 identical over 9 bases. CDR3 length equals 16 residues. Germline assignment: CDR1 SGHAT and CDR2 FQNNGV. The V segment lost 5 bases and the J segment 2 bases; nucleotides outside the gene matches: 8. The chain's CDR3 is CASSTASGANTDTQYF. CDR3 bases: TGTGCCAGCAGCACTGCTAGCGGGGCGAACACAGATACGCAGTATTTT.

CDR3 sequence reads: CASSQEVAGAGDEQFF. As DNA, the CDR3 is TGCGCCAGCAGCCAAGAAGTAGCGGGGGCGGGGGATGAGCAGTTCTTC. This chain joins TRBV4-3 and TRBJ2-1, with TRBD2 matching over 9 bases. J lost 8 bases, V lost 0 bases, and 8 bases had no gene match. From germline, CDR1 is LGHNA and CDR2 YSLEER. The CDR3 totals 16 residues.

The chain combines TRBV9 with TRBJ2-6; no firm D call. Germline V gene data show CDR1 as SGDLS and CDR2 as YYNGEE. The V gene lost 6 bases and the J gene lost 0 bases, with 7 bases spanning the gap. This CDR3 is 14 amino acids long. CDR3 sequence reads: CASNFDSGANVLTF. In DNA form, the CDR3 reads TGTGCCAGCAATTTCGACTCTGGGGCCAACGTCCTGACTTTC.

The CDR3 nucleotides are TGTGCCAGCGCCCAGGACAGGGGTGGGGAAAAACTGTTTTTT. Translated: CASAQDRGGEKLFF. The chain joins TRBV4-2 to TRBJ1-4, with TRBD1 matching 9 bases. CDR1 LGHNA and CDR2 YNFKEQ come from the germline V gene. V was clipped by 8 bases and J by 8 bases; unmatched bases: 9. This CDR3 region has 14 residues.

This clonotype showed up just a few times. The chain employs TRBV7-2 and TRBJ2-1, with D possibly TRBD2 on 6 matching bases. Germline CDR1 and CDR2: SGHTA and FQGNSA. With 2 bases removed from V and 7 bases from J, the gap between germline ends came to 12 bases. The CDR3 consists of 14 residues. The CDR3 protein is CASSLLGTQNEQFF. The CDR3 nucleotides are TGTGCCAGCAGCTTACTCGGGACTCAGAATGAGCAGTTCTTC.

This clonotype was observed at least ten times. The chain uses TRBV29-1 and TRBJ2-5, with unresolved D. Germline V lookup: CDR1 SQVTM, CDR2 ANQGSEA. V lost 3 bases to trimming and J lost 4 bases, with 3 bases between them. The CDR3 sequence is 10 residues long. CDR3 sequence (DNA): TGCAGCGTTGATGCAGAGACCCAGTACTTC. Translating gives CSVDAETQYF. Using reference TRBV29-1 and TRBJ2-5 for the parts outside the CDR3, the full variable domain is SAVISQKPSRDICQRGTSLTIQCQVDSQVTMMFWYRQQPGQSLTLIATANQGSEATYESGFVIDKFPISRPNLTFSTLTVSNMSPEDSSIYLCSVDAETQYFGPGTRLLVL.

The chain is built from TRBV21-1 and TRBJ2-3; the D call of TRBD2 is as the table states it, not checked on the DNA. TRBV21-1 is a documented pseudogene. The CDR3 totals 22 residues. The CDR3 nucleotides are TGTGCCAGCAGCGGAAATTCGTCGACTACGCGACCGTGGTCGTTGGGTGCAGATACGCAGTATTTT. It encodes CASSGNSSTTRPWSLGADTQYF.

The chain recombines TRBV7-3 with TRBJ2-5; D not certain. CDR1 and CDR2 from the germline V gene are SGHTA and FQGTGA. This CDR3 comprises 13 residues. V lost 4 bases, J lost 1 base, and 7 bases lay in between. The CDR3 DNA sequence: TGTGCCAGCAGCTCTAATCCCCAAGAGACCCAGTACTTC. This codes for CASSSNPQETQYF. The full variable domain, in which reference TRBV7-3 and TRBJ2-5 provide the parts outside the CDR3, is GAGVSQTPSNKVTEKGKYVELRCDPISGHTALYWYRQSLGQGPEFLIYFQGTGAADDSGLPNDRFFAVRPEGSVSTLKIQRTERGDSAVYLCASSSNPQETQYFGPGTRLLVL.

This clonotype was picked up a small number of times. The CDR3 reads CSARDRRDRGRTEAFF. The CDR3 DNA reads TGCAGTGCTAGAGACCGACGGGACAGGGGGAGAACTGAAGCTTTCTTT. The chain has TRBV20-1 and TRBJ1-1; TRBD1 matches at 11 bases. The junction had 8 bases not matched to a gene; V was cut back by 0 bases and J by 5 bases. Germline CDR1 reads DFQATT; CDR2 reads SNEGSKA (reference sequence). CDR3 length equals 16 residues.

This clonotype appeared a few times. V gene TRBV20-1 combines with J gene TRBJ2-5, with D possibly TRBD2 on 7 matching bases. CDR1 is DFQATT and CDR2 is SNEGSKA in the germline V gene (reference sequence). V lost 1 base to trimming and J lost 5 bases, with 11 bases between them. The CDR3 is 13 residues long. In DNA form, the CDR3 reads TGCAGTGCTAGAGTACGGGGGGCTGAGACCCAGTACTTC. It is translated as CSARVRGAETQYF.

The V gene is TRBV10-3, the J gene TRBJ2-1; 10 nucleotides align to TRBD2. The length of the CDR3 is 15 residues. Unmatched junction bases numbered 11, after V lost 6 bases and J lost 9 bases. Germline V gene lookup returns CDR1 ENHRY and CDR2 SYGVKD. CDR3: CAIRETSGPPSEQFF. The CDR3 region has the DNA TGTGCCATCAGAGAGACTAGCGGGCCTCCCAGTGAGCAGTTCTTC.

This clonotype appeared a few times. The rearrangement links TRBV29-1 to TRBJ2-1, with D maybe TRBD1 (5 bases). The V end lost 6 bases, the J end lost 7 bases, and 13 bases lay between the germline ends. In germline, CDR1 is SQVTM, CDR2 ANQGSEA. The CDR3 covers 12 residues. CDR3 nucleotide sequence: TGCAGCGTAGTTGGGGCTCGGAATGAGCAGTTCTTC. It encodes CSVVGARNEQFF.

The CDR3 here is CSGAGGPGQPQHF. CDR3 sequence (DNA): TGCAGCGGGGCCGGGGGTCCCGGCCAGCCCCAGCATTTT. The chain has TRBV29-1 and TRBJ1-5; possibly TRBD1 for D (5 bases). CDR3 size: 13 residues. Germline loops: CDR1 SQVTM, CDR2 ANQGSEA. With 7 bases removed from V and 7 bases from J, the gap between germline ends came to 17 bases.

This clonotype has just a few counts. The V gene is TRBV24-1, the J gene TRBJ2-3; 10 nucleotides agree with TRBD2. V gave up 5 bases and J gave up 5 bases; unmatched junction bases: 9. Looked up from germline, CDR1 is KGHDR and CDR2 is SFDVKD. There are 16 residues in the CDR3. The CDR3 nucleotides read TGTGCCACCAGTGCTGACAGCGGGAGGGCCTTAGATACGCAGTATTTT. This sequence encodes CATSADSGRALDTQYF.

Comments on this clonotype: At one end, the junction sequence differs from germline, possibly due to a read error. The chain employs TRBV6-2 or TRBV6-3 and TRBJ1-1; D is unresolved. The CDR3 sequence is 14 residues long. CDR1 is MNHEY and CDR2 is SVGEGT in the germline V gene. The CDR3 reads CASSSKGQITEAFF. The DNA of the CDR3 is TGCGCCAGCAGTTCCAAGGGCCAGATCACTGAAGCTTTCTTT.

This clonotype occurred a few times. The chain has TRBV9 and TRBJ2-5; no firm D call. CDR1 SGDLS and CDR2 YYNGEE come from the germline V gene. The V end was cut by 3 bases, the J end by 5 bases, with 11 bases between. The CDR3 runs 13 residues. This chain's CDR3 is CASSGRLGETQYF. CDR3 bases: TGTGCCAGCAGCGGCAGACTCGGGGAGACCCAGTACTTC.

Comments on this clonotype: The junction departs from the called germline gene at one end, perhaps through a read error. The chain recombines TRBV12-3 or TRBV12-4 with TRBJ2-3; TRBD1 might be the D (5 bases). The CDR3 is 16 amino acids. The CDR3 DNA is TGTGCCAGCAGTTGGGGCAGCAGAATTAGCACAGAGACGCAGTATTTT. Its protein is CASSWGSRISTETQYF.

In this sample, this clonotype turned up many times. V gene TRBV7-2 combines with J gene TRBJ2-7; 10 bases agree with TRBD1. This CDR3 has 14 residues. Germline V gene lookup returns CDR1 SGHTA and CDR2 FQGNSA. V lost 5 bases and J lost 2; bases outside the gene matches: 3. Written as DNA, the CDR3 is TGTGCCAGCAGCCTGGGACAGGGGACCTACGAGCAGTACTTC. Translation: CASSLGQGTYEQYF. The full variable domain, with the rest looked up from reference TRBV7-2 and TRBJ2-7, is GAGVSQSPSNKVTEKGKDVELRCDPISGHTALYWYRQSLGQGLEFLIYFQGNSAPDKSGLPSDRFSAERTGGSVSTLTIQRTQQEDSAVYLCASSLGQGTYEQYFGPGTRLTVT.

Here the CDR3 DNA reads TGTGCCAGCAGCTTAGATCAGGGGTATACGCAGTATTTT. Protein: CASSLDQGYTQYF. The chain combines TRBV11-2 with TRBJ2-3; perhaps TRBD1 as D (6 bases). Germline CDR1 and CDR2: SGHAT and FQNNGV. This CDR3 has 13 residues. The germline V and J ends were trimmed by 0 bases and 7 bases, with 8 bases remaining between them. The complete variable domain, with remaining parts taken from reference TRBV11-2 and TRBJ2-3, reads EAGVAQSPRYKIIEKRQSVAFWCNPISGHATLYWYQQILGQGPKLLIQFQNNGVVDDSQLPKDRFSAERLKGVDSTLKIQPAKLEDSAVYLCASSLDQGYTQYFGPGTRLTVL.

CDR3 DNA: TGTGCCAGCAGTTACCTCAGTGAAAAACTGTTTTTT. Residues: CASSYLSEKLFF. The chain combines TRBV6-6 with TRBJ1-4; D not certain. Germline CDR1 reads MNHNY; CDR2 reads SVGAGI (reference sequence). V was clipped by 2 bases and J by 7 bases, with 5 bases between them. This CDR3 is built from 12 residues.

This clonotype was counted only a few times. The genes are TRBV5-1 and TRBJ2-7; TRBD1 is a possible D gene (6 bases). Germline lookup yields CDR1 SGHRS and CDR2 YFSETQ. The length of the CDR3 is 15 residues. Between the trimmed V and J ends, which lost 0 bases and 3 bases, there was a span of 13 bases. In nucleotides, the CDR3 is TGCGCCAGCAGCTTGGAAACAGGGCTCCGCTACGAGCAGTACTTC. Its translation: CASSLETGLRYEQYF.

The CDR3 bases are TGTGCCAGCAGTGGGACGGCTGAGCAGTTCTTC. Amino acids: CASSGTAEQFF. The chain uses TRBV25-1 and TRBJ2-1; D uncertain. This CDR3 is 11 amino acids long. CDR1 is MGHDK and CDR2 is SYGVNS in the germline V gene. V was trimmed by 4 bases and J by 9 bases, leaving 7 bases between them. The entire variable domain, with the rest obtained from reference TRBV25-1 and TRBJ2-1, is as follows: EADIYQTPRYLVIGTGKKITLECSQTMGHDKMYWYQQDPGMELHLIHYSYGVNSTEKGDLSSESTVSRIRTEHFPLTLESARPSHTSQYLCASSGTAEQFFGPGTRLTVL.